The TCR beta chain described here comes from a study of blood T cell repertoires in COVID-19. Overall study: Sites across the United States, Italy and Spain contributed samples from acute and convalescent COVID-19. Sources were T cells, B-cell-depleted T cells, or PBMCs; the material itself was cDNA or gDNA.

CDR1 SNHLY and CDR2 FYNNEI come from the germline V gene. Trimming cost V 7 bases and J 5 bases, with 17 bases left between them. The CDR3 totals 14 residues. Authors' analysis steps: Quantification of nucleated cells was approximated via reference gene primer amplification. Libraries were prepared by immunoSEQ multiplex PCR; TCRdb keeps only in-frame clonotypes and omits some of them. V, J and clone size reflect that table, while D and trimming were determined from the DNA. The sample includes 70,000 to 75,000 clones, roughly 80% of them seen just once. This receptor was taken from a woman older than 75 with active or convalescent COVID-19. J is TRBJ1-2 and V is TRBV2, with D hard to call. Source material: peripheral blood. For the CDR3, the DNA is TGTGCCAGCACCCCCGGGTCCGGGTTGTATGGCTACACCTTC. Protein product: CASTPGSGLYGYTF.